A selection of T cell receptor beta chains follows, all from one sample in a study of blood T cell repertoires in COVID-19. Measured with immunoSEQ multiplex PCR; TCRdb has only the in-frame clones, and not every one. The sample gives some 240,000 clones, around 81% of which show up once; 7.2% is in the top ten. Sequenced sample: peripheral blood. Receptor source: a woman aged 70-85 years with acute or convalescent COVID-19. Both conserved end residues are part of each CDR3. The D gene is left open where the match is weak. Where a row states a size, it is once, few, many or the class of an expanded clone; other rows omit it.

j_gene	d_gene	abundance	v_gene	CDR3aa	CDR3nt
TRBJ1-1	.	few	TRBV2	CASRGQSNTEAFF	TGTGCCAGCAGAGGACAATCGAACACTGAAGCTTTCTTT
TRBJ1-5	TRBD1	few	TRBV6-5	CASRPGGFNQPQHF	TGTGCCAGCAGACCAGGGGGCTTCAATCAGCCCCAGCATTTT
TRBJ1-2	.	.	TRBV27	CASSLSWATANYGYTF	TGTGCCAGCAGTTTATCATGGGCGACAGCTAACTATGGCTACACCTTC
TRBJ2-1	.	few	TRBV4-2	CASKTQGNNEQFF	TGTGCCAGCAAAACACAGGGAAACAATGAGCAGTTCTTC
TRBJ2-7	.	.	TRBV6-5	CASPGLPGRLEQYF	TGTGCCAGCCCAGGGTTGCCAGGTCGTCTCGAGCAGTACTTC
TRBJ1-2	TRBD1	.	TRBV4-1	CASSQGQGRDGYTF	TGCGCCAGCAGCCAAGGACAGGGAAGGGATGGCTACACCTTC
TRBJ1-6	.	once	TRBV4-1	CASSQNQPRLGSPLHF	TGCGCCAGCAGCCAAAACCAACCCAGGTTGGGCTCACCCCTCCACTTT
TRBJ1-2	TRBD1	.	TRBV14	CASSPYSDRVEGYTF	TGTGCCAGCAGCCCCTATTCGGACAGGGTAGAGGGCTACACCTTC
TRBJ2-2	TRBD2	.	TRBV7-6	CASSLQTSANTGELFF	TGTGCCAGCAGCTTGCAGACTAGCGCGAACACCGGGGAGCTGTTTTTT
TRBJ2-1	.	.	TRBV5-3	CARSLVPKTYNEQFF	TGTGCCAGAAGCTTGGTTCCTAAGACATACAATGAGCAGTTCTTC
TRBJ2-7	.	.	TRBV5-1	CASSLGGTSEKQYF	TGCGCCAGCAGCTTGGGTGGGACATCTGAGAAGCAGTACTTC